A single sample gave rise to the 28 T cell receptor beta chains below, sequenced in a study of T cell changes during pregnancy in multiple sclerosis. The repertoire was sequenced with immunoSEQ multiplex PCR; TCRdb's copy has only in-frame clones and lacks some. The sample gives almost 25,000 clones, approximately 90% of which show up once; about 0.7% is in the top ten. Source: CD4+ T cells from peripheral blood mononuclear cells, taken in the first trimester of pregnancy. The receptors stem from a female donor in good health, enrolled as a control in a pregnancy study.

The chain is built from TRBV2 and TRBJ2-5; TRBD2 agrees at 10 bases. V shed 2 bases and J 5 bases; nucleotides not matched to a gene: 8. The CDR3 runs 16 residues. CDR1 is SNHLY, CDR2 FYNNEI, per germline. CDR3 sequence: CASSERLAGARETQYF. The CDR3 region has the DNA TGTGCCAGCAGTGAAAGGCTAGCGGGAGCGCGGGAGACCCAGTACTTC.

This clone was seen a single time. The chain recombines TRBV7-8 with TRBJ2-3; possible D gene TRBD2, 5 bases. The germline gives CDR1 SGHVS, CDR2 FQNEAQ. V lost 1 base and J lost 0, with 5 bases in between. The CDR3 totals 14 residues. Written as DNA, the CDR3 is TGTGCCAGCAGCTTAGGGAGGAGCACAGATACGCAGTATTTT. Translation: CASSLGRSTDTQYF.

This clone was found once. The genes are TRBV7-9 and TRBJ2-2; 10 positions agree with TRBD1. The V and J ends lost 5 bases and 1 base, in that order; junction bases with no gene match: 7. In germline, CDR1 is SEHNR, CDR2 FQNEAQ (reference sequence). The CDR3 spans 17 residues. In nucleotides, the CDR3 is TGTGCCAGCAGCCCCCCCGGGACAGGGGTGAACACCGGGGAGCTGTTTTTT. The encoded protein is CASSPPGTGVNTGELFF.

This chain uses TRBV6-1 with TRBJ2-3; 7 nucleotides align to TRBD2. The CDR3 is 15 amino acids. Per germline, CDR1 MNHNS and CDR2 SASEGT. The V and J ends lost 2 bases and 2 bases, in that order; junction bases with no gene match: 4. Here the CDR3 reads CASSEMGLYTDTQYF. The CDR3 DNA sequence: TGTGCCAGCAGTGAAATGGGACTATACACAGATACGCAGTATTTT.

The chain joins TRBV7-6 to TRBJ1-4, with a tentative D call TRBD1 (6 bases). The CDR3 runs 14 residues. In germline, CDR1 is SGHVS, CDR2 FNYEAQ. V was pared by 1 base and J by 7 bases, with 10 bases between. The DNA of the CDR3 is TGTGCCAGCAGCTTAGTGGTAGGGGGTGAAAAACTGTTTTTT. It yields the protein CASSLVVGGEKLFF.

This chain connects TRBV27 to TRBJ2-7, with 8 positions matching TRBD1. Looked up from germline, CDR1 is MNHEY and CDR2 is SMNVEV (reference sequence). V dropped 4 bases and J dropped 7; count of bases not matched to a gene: 15. The CDR3 loop spans 16 amino acids. The DNA of the CDR3 is TGTGCCAGCAGTTACGCGACAGGGGCCTTCAGCGGGGAGCAGTACTTC. Protein: CASSYATGAFSGEQYF.

The genes are TRBV7-9 and TRBJ1-2, with D unresolved. Between the trimmed V and J ends, which lost 5 bases and 8 bases, there was a span of 9 bases. The germline V gene has CDR1 SEHNR and CDR2 FQNEAQ (reference sequence). The CDR3 is made up of 11 amino acids. CDR3 sequence reads: CASSQSGGYTF. The CDR3 DNA reads TGTGCCAGCAGCCAATCTGGCGGCTACACCTTC.

The chain employs TRBV15 and TRBJ2-7; D remains unclear. CDR1 LNHNV and CDR2 YYDKDF come from the germline V gene (reference sequence). V gave up 1 base and J gave up 0 bases, with 7 bases separating them. The CDR3 extends over 14 amino acids. This CDR3 reads CATSRALYSYEQYF. CDR3 nucleotides: TGTGCCACCAGCAGAGCCTTGTACTCCTACGAGCAGTACTTC.

Notes on this clone: The junction does not match germline at one end; this may be a read error. The chain has TRBV6-1 and TRBJ2-7, with D unclear. In germline, CDR1 is MNHNS, CDR2 SASEGT. This CDR3 is built from 13 residues. The CDR3 nucleotides read TGTGCCAGCAGTGAACCAATCACAGCCAAGTCCTTCTTC. Protein sequence: CASSEPITAKSFF.

The chain combines TRBV11-3 with TRBJ2-5, with D tentatively TRBD1 (5 bases). Per germline, CDR1 SGHNT and CDR2 YENEEA. CDR3 length: 13 residues. Trimming pared 0 bases from V and 4 bases from J, leaving 6 bases between. The CDR3 loop reads CASSLDQGETQYF. As DNA, the CDR3 is TGTGCCAGCAGCTTAGATCAGGGAGAGACCCAGTACTTC.

The J gene is TRBJ1-1, the V gene TRBV19, with D maybe TRBD1 (5 bases). Trimming removed 8 bases at V and 0 bases at J, with 10 bases between. Germline loops: CDR1 LNHDA, CDR2 SQIVND (reference sequence). The CDR3 contains 13 residues. The CDR3, as DNA: TGTGCCAGTGGACCACAGGTGAACACTGAAGCTTTCTTT. Translated: CASGPQVNTEAFF.

The chain employs TRBV4-1 and TRBJ2-3; TRBD2 matches at 16 bases. CDR1 and CDR2 from the germline V gene are MGHRA and YSYEKL. Trimming at V came to 4 bases and at J to 4 bases, leaving 5 bases not matched to a gene. The length of the CDR3 is 17 residues. The CDR3 sequence is CASSPGTSGRGADTQYF. The CDR3 DNA is TGCGCCAGCAGCCCCGGGACTAGCGGGAGGGGAGCAGATACGCAGTATTTT.

The chain is built from TRBV7-6 and TRBJ2-5, with TRBD1 as a possible D gene (6 bases). This CDR3 region has 13 residues. Germline loops: CDR1 SGHVS, CDR2 FNYEAQ. Trimming took off 5 bases at V and 3 bases at J, with 10 bases between the two ends. CDR3 protein: CASSHRQEETQYF. The DNA of the CDR3 is TGTGCCAGCAGCCACCGACAGGAAGAGACCCAGTACTTC.

This chain links TRBV18 with TRBJ1-2, with unresolved D. The germline V gene has CDR1 KGHSH and CDR2 LQKENI. The CDR3 length is 12 residues. Trimming stripped 0 bases from V and 8 bases from J, with 7 bases between. CDR3 coding DNA: TGTGCCAGCTCACCACCGGCGGGAGGCTACACCTTC. As protein: CASSPPAGGYTF.

The V gene is TRBV7-3, the J gene TRBJ2-2, with D perhaps TRBD1 (6 bases). V lost 8 bases, J lost 7 bases, and 17 bases lay in between. Germline V gene lookup returns CDR1 SGHTA and CDR2 FQGTGA. There are 14 residues in the CDR3. CDR3 sequence (DNA): TGTGCCAGCGGACCAAGACAGGCGGACGGGGAGCTGTTTTTT. It yields the protein CASGPRQADGELFF.

V usage is TRBV7-6 and J usage is TRBJ2-1; TRBD2 agrees at 13 bases. V trimming: 5 bases; J trimming: 5 bases; junction bases outside the gene matches: 3. Germline CDR1 reads SGHVS; CDR2 reads FNYEAQ. The CDR3 totals 15 residues. As DNA, the CDR3 is TGTGCCAGCAGCAGGACTAGCGGGGGAGACAATGAGCAGTTCTTC. Amino acids: CASSRTSGGDNEQFF.

The sample holds a few counts of this clone. The chain has TRBV7-6 and TRBJ2-4; 15 nucleotides line up with TRBD2. With V trimmed by 1 base and J by 6 bases, 1 base remained unmatched. The CDR3 contains 16 residues. CDR1 and CDR2 (germline): SGHVS, FNYEAQ. The CDR3 DNA sequence: TGTGCCAGCAGCTTAGGGACTAGCGGGGGGGGAAACATTCAGTACTTC. The encoded protein is CASSLGTSGGGNIQYF.

The chain combines TRBV28 with TRBJ2-4; TRBD2 might be the D (6 bases). The CDR3 totals 18 residues. Trimming removed 4 bases at V and 2 bases at J, with 21 bases between. CDR1 and CDR2 (germline): MDHEN, SYDVKM. In nucleotides, the CDR3 is TGTGCCAGCAGTTCGGATAGAATCAATGGGGGGACCAAAAACATTCAGTACTTC. Its translation: CASSSDRINGGTKNIQYF.

The chain carries TRBV6-1 and TRBJ2-5; D remains ambiguous. The V and J ends lost 1 base and 1 base respectively, with 7 bases between them. Germline values: CDR1 MNHNS, CDR2 SASEGT. This CDR3 is built from 14 residues. In DNA, the CDR3 is TGTGCCAGCAGTGAAGACTTCCCCCAAGAGACCCAGTACTTC. Translating gives CASSEDFPQETQYF.

This clone was found once. The chain has TRBV5-1 and TRBJ2-7; the D is unclear. The length of the CDR3 is 18 residues. Germline V CDR1 and CDR2: SGHRS, YFSETQ. Trimming stripped 1 base from V and 0 bases from J, with 20 bases between. CDR3 in amino acids: CASSLRRATTKSSYEQYF. The DNA of the CDR3 is TGCGCCAGCAGCTTGCGTCGCGCAACCACGAAAAGCTCCTACGAGCAGTACTTC.

The genes are TRBV7-9 and TRBJ2-7; TRBD1 matches 10 bases. Germline V gene data show CDR1 as SEHNR and CDR2 as FQNEAQ (reference sequence). The CDR3 totals 15 residues. V gave up 4 bases and J gave up 5 bases; unmatched junction bases: 8. The CDR3 region has the DNA TGTGCCAGCAGCTATACCGGGACAGGGGTCCACGAGCAGTACTTC. Translating it yields CASSYTGTGVHEQYF.

The rearrangement links TRBV25-1 to TRBJ2-7, with 7 bases that match TRBD2. Germline assignment: CDR1 MGHDK and CDR2 SYGVNS. Losses at the gene ends were 6 bases for V and 0 bases for J; bases not matched to a gene: 11. The CDR3 consists of 16 residues. The CDR3 nucleotides read TGTGCCAGCAGCCCCATCAGCGGGGCGAGCTCCTACGAGCAGTACTTC. It encodes CASSPISGASSYEQYF.

This chain uses TRBV5-5 with TRBJ1-4, with D maybe TRBD1 (6 bases). Per germline, CDR1 SGHKS and CDR2 YYEKEE (reference sequence). The CDR3 length is 15 residues. The germline V and J ends were trimmed by 4 bases and 8 bases, with 18 bases remaining between them. The CDR3 nucleotides are TGTGCCAGCAGCCTCGTTATGGCAGGGGCCGAAAAACTGTTTTTT. This gives the protein CASSLVMAGAEKLFF.

V and J are TRBV6-6 and TRBJ1-2; a weak D match, TRBD1 (6 bases). The germline CDR1 and CDR2 sequences are MNHNY and SVGAGI (reference sequence). There are 14 residues in the CDR3. V lost 5 bases to trimming and J lost 8 bases, with 18 bases between them. CDR3 DNA sequence: TGTGCCAGCAGTCCGGACAGAGCCATCGCGGGCTACACCTTC. Encoded protein: CASSPDRAIAGYTF.

The chain couples TRBV11-2 to TRBJ2-3; 9 nucleotides align to TRBD2. Germline V gene data show CDR1 as SGHAT and CDR2 as FQNNGV. The CDR3 length is 16 residues. J gave up 2 bases and V 5 bases, and 8 bases lay outside the gene matches. The CDR3 spells CASSLPSGGLTDTQYF. The DNA of the CDR3 is TGTGCCAGCAGCCTCCCCAGCGGGGGGCTCACAGATACGCAGTATTTT. Full variable domain (rest looked up from reference TRBV11-2 and TRBJ2-3): EAGVAQSPRYKIIEKRQSVAFWCNPISGHATLYWYQQILGQGPKLLIQFQNNGVVDDSQLPKDRFSAERLKGVDSTLKIQPAKLEDSAVYLCASSLPSGGLTDTQYFGPGTRLTVL.

The chain recombines TRBV7-9 with TRBJ2-1; maybe TRBD2 (5 bases). Germline lookup yields CDR1 SEHNR and CDR2 FQNEAQ (reference sequence). Trimming removed 2 bases at V and 5 bases at J, with 19 bases between. This CDR3 spans 17 amino acids. This CDR3 reads CASSLPMRLATHNEQFF. CDR3 nucleotide sequence: TGTGCCAGCAGCTTACCGATGCGTCTAGCAACCCACAATGAGCAGTTCTTC. The full variable domain, its missing parts supplied by reference TRBV7-9 and TRBJ2-1, is DTGVSQNPRHKITKRGQNVTFRCDPISEHNRLYWYRQTLGQGPEFLTYFQNEAQLEKSRLLSDRFSAERPKGSFSTLEIQRTEQGDSAMYLCASSLPMRLATHNEQFFGPGTRLTVL.

The genes are TRBV18 and TRBJ2-7, with 11 bases aligning to TRBD2. The CDR3 runs 22 residues. The germline V gene has CDR1 KGHSH and CDR2 LQKENI. V lost 5 bases and J lost 4; bases outside the gene matches: 28. CDR3 in amino acids: CASSSIYPSPGLAERSHYEQYF. The DNA of the CDR3 is TGTGCCAGCTCATCTATATACCCCTCCCCGGGACTAGCGGAGAGGTCCCATTACGAGCAGTACTTC.

V is TRBV5-4 and J is TRBJ1-5; TRBD1 is a possible D gene (6 bases). The CDR3 runs 14 residues. The V gene lost 1 base and the J gene lost 6 bases, with 11 bases spanning the gap. Germline-derived CDR1 and CDR2 are SGHNT and YYREEE (reference sequence). In nucleotides, the CDR3 is TGTGCCAGCAGCTTGAGGGGGGGCGGTCAGCCCCAGCATTTT. It specifies CASSLRGGGQPQHF.